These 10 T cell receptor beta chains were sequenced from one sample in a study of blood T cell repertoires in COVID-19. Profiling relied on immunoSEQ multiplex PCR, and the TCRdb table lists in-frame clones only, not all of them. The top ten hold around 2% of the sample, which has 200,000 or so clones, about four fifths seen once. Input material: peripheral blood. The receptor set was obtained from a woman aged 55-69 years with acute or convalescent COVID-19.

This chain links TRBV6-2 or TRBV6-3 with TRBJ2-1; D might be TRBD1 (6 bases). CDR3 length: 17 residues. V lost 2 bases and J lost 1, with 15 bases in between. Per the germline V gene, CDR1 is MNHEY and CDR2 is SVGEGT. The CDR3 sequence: CASSYPADRASYNEQFF. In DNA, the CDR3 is TGTGCCAGCAGTTACCCGGCGGACAGAGCTTCCTACAATGAGCAGTTCTTC.

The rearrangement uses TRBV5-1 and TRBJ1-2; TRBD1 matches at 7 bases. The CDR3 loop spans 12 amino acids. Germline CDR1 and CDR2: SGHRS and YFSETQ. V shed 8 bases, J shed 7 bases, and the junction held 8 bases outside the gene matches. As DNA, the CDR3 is TGCGCCAGTTCGGACAGGCGAGGTGGCTACACCTTC. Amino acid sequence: CASSDRRGGYTF.

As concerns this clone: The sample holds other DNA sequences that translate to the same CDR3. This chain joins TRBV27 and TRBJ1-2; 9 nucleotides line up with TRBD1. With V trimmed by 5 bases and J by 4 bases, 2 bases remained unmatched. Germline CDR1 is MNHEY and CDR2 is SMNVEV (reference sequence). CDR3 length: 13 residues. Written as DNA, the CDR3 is TGTGCCAGCAGTAGGGACAGGGCCTATGGCTACACCTTC. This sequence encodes CASSRDRAYGYTF.

The CDR3 coding sequence is TGTGCCAGCAGCCTCCGGGACAGCCCTGAAAAACTGTTTTTT. Its protein product is CASSLRDSPEKLFF. The genes are TRBV5-4 and TRBJ1-4, with TRBD1 identical over 7 bases. With V trimmed by 4 bases and J by 7 bases, 7 bases remained unmatched. In germline, CDR1 is SGHNT, CDR2 YYREEE (reference sequence). The CDR3 runs 14 residues.

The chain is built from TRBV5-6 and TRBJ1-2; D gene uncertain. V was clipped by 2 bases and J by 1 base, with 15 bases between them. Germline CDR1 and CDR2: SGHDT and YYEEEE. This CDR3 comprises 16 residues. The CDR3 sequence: CASSLAGQAINYGYTF. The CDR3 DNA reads TGTGCCAGCAGCTTAGCGGGTCAGGCGATTAACTATGGCTACACCTTC.

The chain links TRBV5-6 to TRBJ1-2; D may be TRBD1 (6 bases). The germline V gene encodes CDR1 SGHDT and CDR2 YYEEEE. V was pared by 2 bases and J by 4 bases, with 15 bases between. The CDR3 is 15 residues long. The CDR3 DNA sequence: TGTGCCAGCAGCTTTCTTGGGGGCACGAGCTATGGCTACACCTTC. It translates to CASSFLGGTSYGYTF.

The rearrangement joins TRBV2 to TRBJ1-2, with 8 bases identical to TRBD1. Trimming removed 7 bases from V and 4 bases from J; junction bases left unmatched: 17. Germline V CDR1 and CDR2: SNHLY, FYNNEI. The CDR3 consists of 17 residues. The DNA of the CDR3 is TGTGCCAGCATTGCAGGACAGGGAAGCAAGGAGGGCTATGGCTACACCTTC. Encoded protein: CASIAGQGSKEGYGYTF. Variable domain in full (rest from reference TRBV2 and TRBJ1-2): EPEVTQTPSHQVTQMGQEVILRCVPISNHLYFYWYRQILGQKVEFLVSFYNNEISEKSEIFDDQFSVERPDGSNFTLKIRSTKLEDSAMYFCASIAGQGSKEGYGYTFGSGTRLTVV.

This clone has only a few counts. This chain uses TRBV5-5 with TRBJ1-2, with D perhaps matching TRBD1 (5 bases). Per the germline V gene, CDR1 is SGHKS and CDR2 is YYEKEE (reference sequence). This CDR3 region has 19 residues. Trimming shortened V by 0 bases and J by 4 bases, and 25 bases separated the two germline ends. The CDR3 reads CASSLEPWVGSGGAYGYTF. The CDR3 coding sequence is TGTGCCAGCAGCTTGGAACCCTGGGTCGGTAGCGGGGGAGCCTATGGCTACACCTTC.

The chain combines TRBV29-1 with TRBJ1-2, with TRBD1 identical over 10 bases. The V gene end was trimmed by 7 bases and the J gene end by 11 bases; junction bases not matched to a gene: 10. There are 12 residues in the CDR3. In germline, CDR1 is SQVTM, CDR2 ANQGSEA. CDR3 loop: CSAQTGGGWYTF. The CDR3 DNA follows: TGCAGCGCACAGACAGGGGGCGGTTGGTACACCTTC.

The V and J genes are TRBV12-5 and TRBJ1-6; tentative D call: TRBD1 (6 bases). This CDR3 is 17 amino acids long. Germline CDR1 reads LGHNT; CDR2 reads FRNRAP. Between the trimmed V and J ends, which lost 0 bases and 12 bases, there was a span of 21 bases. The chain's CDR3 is CASGLVQDQGSLEPLHF. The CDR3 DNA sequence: TGTGCTAGTGGTTTGGTACAAGACCAGGGGTCGTTGGAACCCCTCCACTTT. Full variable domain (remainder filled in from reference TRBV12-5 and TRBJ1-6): DARVTQTPRHKVTEMGQEVTMRCQPILGHNTVFWYRQTMMQGLELLAYFRNRAPLDDSGMPKDRFSAEMPDATLATLKIQPSEPRDSAVYFCASGLVQDQGSLEPLHFGNGTRLTVT.